This TCR beta chain was sequenced during a study of T-cell memory formation after mild COVID-19. A note on this clonotype: Its antigen remains unidentified.

Findings of the study overall: Clones contracting over day 15 to 85 were CD4/CD8 balanced, with later expanders leaning CD4+. CD4+ contracting clones lay mainly in CM and EM, CD8+ ones in EMRA.

5'RACE primed from the constant segment yielded TCR alpha and TCR beta cDNA libraries bearing sample barcodes and UMIs. In TCRdb, the 5' RACE reads were re-called with MiXCR into one record per CDR3 protein. The table includes more than 450,000 distinct CDR3 sequences, under 20% detected once. This CDR3 is built from 15 residues. CDR1 MGHRA and CDR2 YSYEKL come from the germline V gene. V lost 6 bases, J lost 2 bases, and 10 bases stayed unmatched. The sequenced material came from PBMCs or a T cell subset sorted from them (not recorded which). The TCR was taken from an adult woman who had mild COVID-19 (a few samples of this study predate the infection). Cell type and time point are not known. The V gene is TRBV4-1, the J gene TRBJ2-7, with 7 bases lining up with TRBD2. CDR3 sequence (DNA): TGCGCCAGCAGGCGTCGGCTAGCGGAAACCTACGAGCAGTACTTC. It yields the protein CASRRRLAETYEQYF.